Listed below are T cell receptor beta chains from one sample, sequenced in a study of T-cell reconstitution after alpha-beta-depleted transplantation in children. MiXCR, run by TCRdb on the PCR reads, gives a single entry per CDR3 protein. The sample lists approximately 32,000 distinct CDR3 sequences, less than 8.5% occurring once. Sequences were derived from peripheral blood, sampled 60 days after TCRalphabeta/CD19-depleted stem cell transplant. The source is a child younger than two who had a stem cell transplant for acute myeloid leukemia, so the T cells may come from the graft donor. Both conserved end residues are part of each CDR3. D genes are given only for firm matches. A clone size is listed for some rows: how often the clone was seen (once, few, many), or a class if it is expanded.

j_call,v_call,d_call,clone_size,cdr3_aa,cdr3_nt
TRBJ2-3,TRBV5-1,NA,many,CASSLVGSGTDTQYF,TGCGCCAGCAGCTTGGTGGGATCCGGCACAGATACGCAGTATTTT
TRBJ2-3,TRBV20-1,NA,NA,CSAGQQKGLRGTQYF,TGCAGCGCGGGCCAGCAAAAGGGCCTCAGAGGCACGCAGTATTTT
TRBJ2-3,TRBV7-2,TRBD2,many,CASSLVAGGDTQYF,TGTGCCAGCAGCTTAGTTGCGGGGGGGGATACGCAGTATTTT
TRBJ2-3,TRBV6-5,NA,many,CASSYQARGSAADTQYF,TGTGCCAGCAGTTACCAAGCCAGGGGTTCGGCGGCAGATACGCAGTATTTT
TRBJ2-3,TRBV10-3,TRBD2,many,CAITQTSDSTDTQYF,TGTGCCATCACCCAGACTAGCGATAGCACAGATACGCAGTATTTT
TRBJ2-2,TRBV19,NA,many,CASSIGSGELFF,TGTGCCAGTAGTATCGGAAGCGGGGAGCTGTTTTTT
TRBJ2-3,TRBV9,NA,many,CASSVESPDTQYF,TGTGCCAGCAGCGTAGAGAGCCCAGATACGCAGTATTTT
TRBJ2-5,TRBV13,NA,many,CASSLAQSAQETQYF,TGTGCCAGCAGCTTAGCACAAAGCGCCCAAGAGACCCAGTACTTC
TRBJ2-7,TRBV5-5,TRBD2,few,CASSSGLAGAISYEQYF,TGTGCCAGCAGCTCCGGGCTAGCGGGAGCCATTTCCTACGAGCAGTACTTC
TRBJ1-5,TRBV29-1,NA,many,CSVVGQPQHF,TGCAGCGTTGTTGGGCAGCCCCAGCATTTT
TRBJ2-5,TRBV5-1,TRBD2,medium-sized,CASSLQRGQETQYF,TGCGCCAGCAGCTTGCAGCGGGGACAAGAGACCCAGTACTTC
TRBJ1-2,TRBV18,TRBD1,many,CASSPPTGQANSRGYTF,TGTGCCAGCTCACCACCGACGGGACAGGCCAACTCTAGGGGCTACACCTTC
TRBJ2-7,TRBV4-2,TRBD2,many,CASSQRSGGADYEQYF,TGTGCCAGCAGCCAGAGATCGGGGGGGGCAGACTACGAGCAGTACTTC
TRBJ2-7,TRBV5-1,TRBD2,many,CASSFGGYYEQYF,TGCGCCAGCAGCTTCGGGGGGTACTACGAGCAGTACTTC
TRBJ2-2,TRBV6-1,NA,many,CASYPRGGPNTGELFF,TGTGCCAGCTACCCAAGGGGCGGACCGAACACCGGGGAGCTGTTTTTT
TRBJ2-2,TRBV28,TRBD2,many,CASSSLAGVDTGELFF,TGTGCCAGCAGTTCCCTAGCGGGAGTGGACACCGGGGAGCTGTTTTTT
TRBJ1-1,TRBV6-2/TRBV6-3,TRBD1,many,CASSTRQGPEAFF,TGTGCCAGCAGTACTCGACAGGGCCCTGAAGCTTTCTTT
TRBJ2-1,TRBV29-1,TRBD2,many,CSVGTRNEQFF,TGCAGCGTTGGGACTAGGAATGAGCAGTTCTTC
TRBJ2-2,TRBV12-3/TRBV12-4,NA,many,CASSLRGMNTGELFF,TGTGCCAGCAGTTTAAGGGGGATGAACACCGGGGAGCTGTTTTTT
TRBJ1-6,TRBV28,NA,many,CASSRGWGLIDNSPLHF,TGTGCCAGCAGTCGGGGATGGGGCCTAATTGATAATTCACCCCTCCACTTT
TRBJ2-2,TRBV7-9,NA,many,CASSPSQGPNTGELFF,TGTGCCAGCAGCCCCTCACAGGGACCCAACACCGGGGAGCTGTTTTTT
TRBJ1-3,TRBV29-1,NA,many,CSVRPSGGNTIYF,TGCAGCGTCAGGCCCTCGGGCGGAAACACCATATATTTT
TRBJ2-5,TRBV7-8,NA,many,CASSPQRRNETQYF,TGTGCCAGCAGCCCCCAGCGGAGGAATGAGACCCAGTACTTC
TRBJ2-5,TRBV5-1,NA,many,CASRRTPGPSVWTQYF,TGCGCCAGCAGGCGAACCCCCGGACCGTCTGTGTGGACCCAGTACTTC
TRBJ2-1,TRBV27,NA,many,CASSTYNEQFF,TGTGCCAGCAGTACCTACAATGAGCAGTTCTTC
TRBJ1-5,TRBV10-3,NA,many,CAISGSPYSNQPQHF,TGTGCCATCAGTGGATCACCATATAGCAATCAGCCCCAGCATTTT
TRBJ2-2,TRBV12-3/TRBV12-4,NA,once,CASSLGRGTELGELFF,TGTGCCAGCTCGCTGGGGAGGGGGACAGAGCTCGGGGAGCTGTTTTTT
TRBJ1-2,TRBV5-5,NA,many,CASSLVAGDYYGYTF,TGTGCCAGCAGCTTGGTGGCGGGAGACTACTATGGCTACACCTTC
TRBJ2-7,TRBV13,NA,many,CASSLGPPSYEQYF,TGTGCCAGCAGCTTGGGGCCCCCCTCCTACGAGCAGTACTTC
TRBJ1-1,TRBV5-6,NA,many,CASSPWGGSAFF,TGTGCCAGCAGCCCCTGGGGGGGGTCGGCTTTCTTT
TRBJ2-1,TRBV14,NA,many,CASSLDRLEQFF,TGTGCCAGCAGCCTAGACAGGCTCGAGCAGTTCTTC
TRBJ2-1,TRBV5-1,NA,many,CASSPIVRDEQFF,TGCGCCAGCAGCCCAATTGTGCGGGATGAGCAGTTCTTC
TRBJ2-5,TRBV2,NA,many,CASSAGLETQYF,TGTGCCAGCAGTGCAGGGTTAGAGACCCAGTACTTC
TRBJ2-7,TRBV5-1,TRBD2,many,CASSLVWTSGRAGSYEQYF,TGCGCCAGCAGCTTGGTGTGGACTAGCGGGAGGGCCGGCTCCTACGAGCAGTACTTC
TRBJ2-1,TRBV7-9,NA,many,CASSPPVVGGRNNEQFF,TGTGCCAGCAGCCCCCCGGTCGTCGGGGGCCGTAACAATGAGCAGTTCTTC
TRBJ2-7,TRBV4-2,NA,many,CASSQEVGHHYEQYF,TGTGCCAGCAGCCAAGAGGTCGGGCACCACTACGAGCAGTACTTC
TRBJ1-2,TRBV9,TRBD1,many,CASSLQGARGYTF,TGTGCCAGCAGCCTACAGGGGGCGCGAGGCTACACCTTC